These 4 T cell receptor beta chains originate from one sample sequenced in a study of spatial heterogeneity in lung cancer. TCRdb re-called the 5' RACE reads through MiXCR, storing one row per CDR3 protein. The sample lists around 40,000 distinct CDR3 sequences, 6.5% to 9.5% occurring once. Time point given: blood at routine non-recurrence follow-up after resection. This specimen consisted of PBMCs, obtained at follow-up. The receptors here all came from a male donor with early-stage non-small cell lung cancer.

This clonotype was seen just once. CDR3 in amino acids: CASSLDMGTEAFF. The CDR3 nucleotides read TGTGCCAGCAGCTTAGATATGGGTACTGAAGCTTTCTTT. The rearrangement links TRBV7-9 to TRBJ1-1; D remains unclear. The CDR3 extends over 13 amino acids. V was pared by 1 base and J by 5 bases, with 8 bases between. The germline V gene has CDR1 SEHNR and CDR2 FQNEAQ (reference sequence).

This clonotype occurred many times. The chain links TRBV5-1 to TRBJ1-1; D is undetermined. V was clipped by 0 bases and J by 2 bases, with 2 bases between them. This CDR3 is 12 amino acids long. CDR1 and CDR2 from the germline V gene are SGHRS and YFSETQ. CDR3 in DNA: TGCGCCAGCAGCTTGGCCAACACTGAAGCTTTCTTT. Residues: CASSLANTEAFF.

This clonotype showed up many times. V is TRBV20-1 and J is TRBJ1-1; D remains ambiguous. This CDR3 spans 15 amino acids. Trimming cost V 0 bases and J 3 bases, with 14 bases left between them. CDR1 is DFQATT and CDR2 is SNEGSKA in the germline V gene (reference sequence). Written as DNA, the CDR3 is TGCAGTGCTAGAGATTTCCAGCGCACGTACACTGAAGCTTTCTTT. Amino acid sequence: CSARDFQRTYTEAFF.

This clonotype was seen many times. In DNA form, the CDR3 reads TGTGCCAGCAGCATACAGGGACCCGGGGAGCTGTTTTTT. It codes for CASSIQGPGELFF. This chain joins TRBV7-6 and TRBJ2-2; TRBD1 might be the D (6 bases). CDR3 length: 13 amino acids. The germline V and J ends were trimmed by 5 bases and 6 bases, with 10 bases remaining between them. Germline V gives CDR1 SGHVS, CDR2 FNYEAQ.